This note documents a single TCR beta chain sequence. Its antigen is unknown. The data were taken from a study of shared clonotypes between healthy human individuals. Trimming pared 4 bases from V and 4 bases from J, leaving 16 bases between. The germline gives CDR1 MDHEN, CDR2 SYDVKM. The CDR3 length is 15 residues. Overall study findings and caveats: Naive CD4 clonotypes were shared across several donors at around 5%. Researchers sampled only blood; tissue repertoires likely differ.

Adult donors, all healthy and HIV-negative, had no recent acute infections or vaccinations. The assay was immunoSEQ multiplex PCR, and TCRdb's table has in-frame clones only and misses some. The data hold just over 2,000,000 clones, with 95% observed a single time. Sequenced input: naive CD4+ T cells sorted from blood. Subset specified: CD45RA+ positively selected. The sequence came from a man between 18 and 35 years old in good health. The chain is built from TRBV28 and TRBJ2-5; weak D call: TRBD1 (7 bases). The CDR3, as DNA: TGTGCCAGCAGTTCCCAGGGGGGTGGTAGAGAGACCCAGTACTTC. Its translation: CASSSQGGGRETQYF. Full variable domain (missing parts from reference TRBV28 and TRBJ2-5): DVKVTQSSRYLVKRTGEKVFLECVQDMDHENMFWYRQDPGLGLRLIYFSYDVKMKEKGDIPEGYSVSREKKERFSLILESASTNQTSMYLCASSSQGGGRETQYFGPGTRLLVL.